This is a list of T cell receptor beta chains from one sample in a study of OX40 agonist ivuxolimab in advanced cancers. This table comes from immunoSEQ multiplex PCR, and its TCRdb copy is limited to in-frame clones, with some not included. The table shows 50,000 to 65,000 clones, with 81% occurring only once. The input for sequencing was CD4+ or CD8+ T cells sorted from blood, taken in a trial of the OX40 agonist ivuxolimab. The receptors derive from an adult with an advanced solid tumor such as melanoma, head and neck, liver or kidney cancer. Both conserved end residues are part of each CDR3. A D gene is named only where the DNA matches it firmly. Not all rows give a size; the values are once, few, many and, for expanded clones, a class.

j_call v_call clone_size d_call cdr3_length cdr3_nt cdr3_aa
TRBJ1-1 TRBV18 . . 15 TGTGCCAGCTCCAAGGGGGGAGGCTTAAACACTGAAGCTTTCTTT CASSKGGGLNTEAFF
TRBJ1-5 TRBV4-3 . . 17 TGCGCCAGCAGCCAAGGGGGGGGGACTTATAGCAATCAGCCCCAGCATTTT CASSQGGGTYSNQPQHF
TRBJ2-6 TRBV6-1 . . 15 TGTGCCAGCAGTGAACCTTGGACTGGGGCCAACGTCCTGACTTTC CASSEPWTGANVLTF
TRBJ1-5 TRBV2 few . 11 TGTGCCAGCAGTGATCCTCAGCCCCAGCATTTT CASSDPQPQHF
TRBJ1-1 TRBV5-1 . . 14 TGCGCCAGCAGCTTACAGGGCATGAACACTGAAGCTTTCTTT CASSLQGMNTEAFF
TRBJ2-3 TRBV6-5 . . 12 TGTGCCAGCACCCGTAGAACAGATACGCAGTATTTT CASTRRTDTQYF
TRBJ2-5 TRBV9 . TRBD2 15 TGTGCCAGCAGCGTATTAGCGGGGGGCCAAGAGACCCAGTACTTC CASSVLAGGQETQYF
TRBJ2-3 TRBV7-2 . TRBD1 14 TGTGCCAGTACCACCGGGACAGGGCTGTCTACGCAGTATTTT CASTTGTGLSTQYF
TRBJ2-7 TRBV27 many TRBD2 15 TGTGCCAGCATCCGGACCGGGACTAGCGGCTACGAGCAGTACTTC CASIRTGTSGYEQYF
TRBJ1-5 TRBV5-1 . TRBD1 14 TGCGCCAGCCCCCGGACAGGCCAACATCAGCCCCAGCATTTT CASPRTGQHQPQHF
TRBJ1-2 TRBV30 . . 14 TGTGCCTGGAGTGCCCACAGGGCCAACTATGGCTACACCTTC CAWSAHRANYGYTF
TRBJ2-3 TRBV5-4 . . 14 TGTGCCAGCAGGAGACAGCTTGACACAGATACGCAGTATTTT CASRRQLDTDTQYF
TRBJ2-5 TRBV15 medium-sized TRBD1 14 TGTGCCACCAGCAGACCCACAGGGGACGAGACCCAGTACTTC CATSRPTGDETQYF
TRBJ1-1 TRBV5-1 . TRBD1 16 TGCGCCAGCAGCTTGATCCAGGGGGGGACGAACACTGAAGCTTTCTTT CASSLIQGGTNTEAFF
TRBJ1-2 TRBV7-9 few . 13 TGTGCCAGCAGCCCTCGGGGAGACTATGGCTACACCTTC CASSPRGDYGYTF
TRBJ2-5 TRBV7-2 . TRBD2 16 TGTGCCAGCAGCTCCCTTAGCGGGGGGGCCGTGGAGACCCAGTACTTC CASSSLSGGAVETQYF
TRBJ2-3 TRBV30 . TRBD1 15 TGTGCCTGGAGGACTACAGGGGGTTGGTCAGATACGCAGTATTTT CAWRTTGGWSDTQYF
TRBJ1-6 TRBV6-5 . . 13 TGTGCCAGCGGGGATCGGGGGAATTCACCCCTCCACTTT CASGDRGNSPLHF
TRBJ1-5 TRBV7-9 . TRBD1 14 TGTGCCAGCAGCTTGGACAGGGGAAATCAGCCCCAGCATTTT CASSLDRGNQPQHF
TRBJ1-2 TRBV6-1 . . 16 TGTGCCAGCAGTGACCCCGCCTTTCCGGGGCCTCGGGGCTACACCTTC CASSDPAFPGPRGYTF
TRBJ2-3 TRBV7-7 . . 16 TGTGCTAGCAGCTTCGGGAGCAGGGGGGGGGCAGATACGCAGTATTTT CASSFGSRGGADTQYF
TRBJ2-5 TRBV14 few . 13 TGTGCCAGCAGCCAAGATCGATTGGGGACCCAGTACTTC CASSQDRLGTQYF
TRBJ1-6 TRBV9 . TRBD1 14 TGTGCCAGCAGCGTAGGTGACAGGGATTCACCCCTCCACTTT CASSVGDRDSPLHF
TRBJ1-1 TRBV6-1 . TRBD1 14 TGTGCCAGCAGTCCCCGGGACAGGGGAAATGAAGCTTTCTTT CASSPRDRGNEAFF
TRBJ1-5 TRBV7-8 few . 14 TGTGCCAGCAGCTTCGCCGTCTCGAATCAGCCCCAGCATTTT CASSFAVSNQPQHF
TRBJ1-2 TRBV6-1 . . 14 TGTGCCAGCAGAGTGGGCCAAGGGAGCTATGGCTACACCTTC CASRVGQGSYGYTF
TRBJ1-4 TRBV4-3 . . 16 TGCGCCAGCAGCCAAGGCGGATGGGGGGTGAATGAAAAACTGTTTTTT CASSQGGWGVNEKLFF
TRBJ2-3 TRBV7-3 . . 15 TGTGCCAGCAGCTTGAGGGGGGGCCTCCCAGATACGCAGTATTTT CASSLRGGLPDTQYF
TRBJ2-3 TRBV2 few TRBD2 16 TGTGCCAGCAGTGAGCGGGGGGGCCAGAGCACAGATACGCAGTATTTT CASSERGGQSTDTQYF
TRBJ1-1 TRBV19 . TRBD1 12 TGTGCCAGTAGCAGGGACAGGGGTGAAGCTTTCTTT CASSRDRGEAFF
TRBJ1-1 TRBV6-1 . TRBD1 18 TGTGCCAGCAGTGCCCCCGGAGGGACAGGGATCCTTGGTGGAGAAGCTTTCTTT CASSAPGGTGILGGEAFF
TRBJ1-4 TRBV5-1 . . 14 TGCGCCAGCAGGGAGACTCCTGATAATGAAAAACTGTTTTTT CASRETPDNEKLFF
TRBJ1-5 TRBV19 . . 13 TGTGCCAGCCGCCGGTCTAGGGATCAGCCCCAGCATTTT CASRRSRDQPQHF
TRBJ2-1 TRBV9 once TRBD2 16 TGTGCCAGCAGCGTGAGGGGACTAGCGGGGGCGAGTGAGCAGTTCTTC CASSVRGLAGASEQFF
TRBJ2-7 TRBV11-2 . . 16 TGTGCCAGCAGCTTAGATCTATATGGCGCGGGCTACGAGCAGTACTTC CASSLDLYGAGYEQYF
TRBJ2-7 TRBV6-5 . . 13 TGTGCCAGCAGACTAAGGAGCTCCTACGAGCAGTACTTC CASRLRSSYEQYF
TRBJ2-7 TRBV9 . . 13 TGTGCCAGCAGCGTAGGGGGTAGGTCAGAGCAGTACTTC CASSVGGRSEQYF
TRBJ2-5 TRBV28 few TRBD1 13 TGTGCCAGCAGACCAGGGGGCCAAGAGACCCAGTACTTC CASRPGGQETQYF
TRBJ2-2 TRBV30 once . 13 TGTGCCGGGGGGGGGCAAGGCACCGGGGAGCTGTTTTTT CAGGGQGTGELFF
TRBJ1-4 TRBV4-3 . . 15 TGCGCCAGCAGCCCCGGAGGGTCAACTAATGAAAAACTGTTTTTT CASSPGGSTNEKLFF
TRBJ1-1 TRBV5-1 once . 15 TGCGCCAGCCGCATCGGGTCCGGGGGTGGGACTGAAGCTTTCTTT CASRIGSGGGTEAFF
TRBJ1-2 TRBV5-4 . . 13 TGTGCCAGCAGCTTGAGGGGGGCCTGGGGCTACACCTTC CASSLRGAWGYTF
TRBJ1-5 TRBV7-2 . TRBD1 14 TGTGCCAGCAGCCAGGGGACAGTCTACCAGCCCCAGCATTTT CASSQGTVYQPQHF
TRBJ1-2 TRBV9 . TRBD1 15 TGTGCCAGCAGCGTAACGGGACAGGGGAACTATGGCTACACCTTC CASSVTGQGNYGYTF
TRBJ2-2 TRBV4-2 . . 11 TGTGCCAGCAGCCAACTCGGGGAGCTGTTTTTT CASSQLGELFF
TRBJ2-7 TRBV6-1 once TRBD2 15 TGTGCCAGCAGTGAAGGGGGACTAGCGCCCTACGAGCAGTACTTC CASSEGGLAPYEQYF
TRBJ1-2 TRBV5-6 . . 15 TGTGCCAGCAGCTTACTCGGACAGCCTAACTATGGCTACACCTTC CASSLLGQPNYGYTF
TRBJ2-3 TRBV7-9 many . 18 TGTGCCAGCAGCTCTATTGCTAGGACGGGGGCTGCCACAGATACGCAGTATTTT CASSSIARTGAATDTQYF